Each of the 13 T cell receptor beta chains below was sequenced from the same sample in a study of T cell changes during pregnancy in multiple sclerosis. Data came from immunoSEQ multiplex PCR; TCRdb stores just in-frame clones and leaves some out. Of 67,000 or so clones listed, approximately 92% are singletons. This sample comprised CD8+ T cells from peripheral blood mononuclear cells, obtained in the third trimester of pregnancy. These receptors all stem from a female donor in good health, enrolled as a control in a pregnancy study.

V and J are TRBV6-5 and TRBJ1-3; TRBD1 might be the D (6 bases). Trimming removed 5 bases from V and 0 bases from J, with 11 bases in between. The CDR3 runs to 15 residues. Germline CDR1 MNHEY, CDR2 SVGAGI. The CDR3 loop is CASSPLDSSGNTIYF. CDR3 DNA sequence: TGTGCCAGCAGTCCGCTGGACAGCTCTGGAAACACCATATATTTT.

This sequence joins TRBV5-6 and TRBJ1-2, with TRBD1 identical over 9 bases. The CDR3 length is 14 residues. The J segment lost 3 bases and the V segment lost 4 bases, leaving 4 bases of the junction unmatched. Germline V lookup: CDR1 SGHDT, CDR2 YYEEEE. CDR3 DNA: TGTGCCAGCAGCCCGGGACAGGGCCACTATGGCTACACCTTC. It translates to CASSPGQGHYGYTF.

This CDR3 reads CASSEDRPTF. Here the CDR3 DNA reads TGTGCCAGCAGCGAGGACAGGCCCACCTTC. V usage is TRBV9 and J usage is TRBJ1-2; 7 nucleotides agree with TRBD1. Germline lookup yields CDR1 SGDLS and CDR2 YYNGEE. This CDR3 spans 10 amino acids. The V segment lost 3 bases and the J segment 13 bases; nucleotides outside the gene matches: 3. The entire variable domain, with the rest obtained from reference TRBV9 and TRBJ1-2, is as follows: DSGVTQTPKHLITATGQRVTLRCSPRSGDLSVYWYQQSLDQGLQFLIQYYNGEERAKGNILERFSAQQFPDLHSELNLSSLELGDSALYFCASSEDRPTFGSGTRLTVV.

This clone was detected once. The rearrangement links TRBV4-2 to TRBJ2-3; TRBD2 agrees at 9 bases. The V gene's germline CDR1 is LGHNA and CDR2 YNFKEQ. There are 18 residues in the CDR3. V trimming: 4 bases; J trimming: 2 bases; junction bases outside the gene matches: 13. CDR3 DNA sequence: TGTGCCAGCAGCCTGACCACCCTAGCGGGAACATCCACAGATACGCAGTATTTT. Translation: CASSLTTLAGTSTDTQYF.

V and J are TRBV7-9 and TRBJ1-2, with D unresolved. The V gene's germline CDR1 is SEHNR and CDR2 FQNEAQ (reference sequence). The length of the CDR3 is 14 residues. V lost 0 bases to trimming and J lost 6 bases, with 11 bases between them. CDR3 amino acids: CASSLAGETDGYTF. As DNA, the CDR3 is TGTGCCAGCAGCTTAGCTGGGGAGACGGATGGCTACACCTTC.

The V call is TRBV6-1, the J call TRBJ1-1, with 7 bases matching TRBD1. CDR1 and CDR2 from the germline V gene are MNHNS and SASEGT. After removal of 0 bases from V and 8 bases from J, the junction contained 9 bases not matched to a gene. The CDR3 contains 15 residues. DNA for the CDR3: TGTGCCAGCAGTGAAGCACATGGACAGGTAGGGGAAGCTTTCTTT. Amino acid sequence: CASSEAHGQVGEAFF.

V is TRBV27 and J is TRBJ1-4; D is undetermined. The CDR3 runs 16 residues. Trimming cost V 2 bases and J 4 bases, with 14 bases left between them. The germline CDR1 and CDR2 sequences are MNHEY and SMNVEV (reference sequence). The DNA for the CDR3 is TGTGCCAGCAGTTTACGGTCTGCGGACTATAATGAAAAACTGTTTTTT. Its protein product is CASSLRSADYNEKLFF.

The chain carries TRBV7-2 and TRBJ2-7; maybe TRBD1 (5 bases). The CDR3 has 13 residues. The germline gives CDR1 SGHTA, CDR2 FQGNSA. Trimming left V 6 bases short and J 2 bases short, with 11 bases between. The CDR3 DNA sequence: TGTGCCAGCAGTTCCAGGGTAACCTACGAGCAGTACTTC. It codes for CASSSRVTYEQYF.

The genes are TRBV6-4 and TRBJ1-6; D ambiguous. Looked up from germline, CDR1 is MRHNA and CDR2 is SNTAGT. This CDR3 is 15 amino acids long. Trimming removed 0 bases at V and 13 bases at J, with 16 bases between. The CDR3 DNA reads as TGTGCCAGCAGTGACTCCCCGGAGGGAGATCGGCCCCTCCACTTT. It is translated as CASSDSPEGDRPLHF.

V and J are TRBV4-3 and TRBJ1-2; possibly TRBD1 for D (6 bases). Trimming cost V 1 base and J 3 bases, with 15 bases left between them. This CDR3 is 16 amino acids long. Germline loops: CDR1 LGHNA, CDR2 YSLEER. The CDR3 is CASSQGTGSGDYGYTF. DNA of the CDR3: TGCGCCAGCAGCCAAGGTACAGGGAGTGGGGACTATGGCTACACCTTC.

This chain joins TRBV6-5 and TRBJ2-7, with D unresolved. CDR1 is MNHEY, CDR2 SVGAGI, per germline. The CDR3 length is 15 residues. V gave up 0 bases and J gave up 3 bases, with 12 bases separating them. CDR3: CASSYSNVLDYEQYF. The CDR3 DNA reads TGTGCCAGCAGTTACTCGAACGTTCTAGACTACGAGCAGTACTTC.

This chain joins TRBV7-8 and TRBJ2-7; D gene uncertain. CDR3 size: 17 residues. V lost 10 bases to trimming and J lost 0 bases, with 25 bases between them. CDR1 and CDR2 from the germline V gene are SGHVS and FQNEAQ. The CDR3 spells CATLPYRTADISYEQYF. For the CDR3, the DNA is TGTGCCACCCTGCCATACCGAACAGCAGACATCTCCTACGAGCAGTACTTC.

DNA for the CDR3: TGCGCCAGCAGCCGCCTAACAGGGGGCAATCAGCCCCAGCATTTT. It encodes CASSRLTGGNQPQHF. The V gene is TRBV4-3, the J gene TRBJ1-5; 7 bases are shared with TRBD1. J was trimmed by 2 bases and V by 4 bases; bases with no gene match: 5. This CDR3 spans 15 amino acids. CDR1 and CDR2 (germline): LGHNA, YSLEER.